The 30 T cell receptor beta chains listed next were all sequenced from one sample in a study of shared clonotypes between healthy human individuals. The protocol was immunoSEQ multiplex PCR, while the TCRdb copy is restricted to in-frame clones and leaves out a portion. The table includes approximately 700,000 clones, around 73% detected once. The sequenced sample was memory CD4+ T cells sorted from blood. Subset noted: CD45RA-negative fraction. All receptors come from a woman aged 25 to 45 in good health.

Concerning this clone itself: It may be a read error: a sequence one base away is much more abundant. The rearrangement joins TRBV2 to TRBJ2-7; D not resolved. V shed 2 bases and J shed 3 bases, with 5 bases lying between them. Looked up from germline, CDR1 is SNHLY and CDR2 is FYNNEI. The CDR3 extends over 12 amino acids. CDR3 nucleotide sequence: TGTGCCAGCAGTGAATCGGTCTACGAGCAGTACTTC. It is translated as CASSESVYEQYF. Full variable domain (rest looked up from reference TRBV2 and TRBJ2-7): EPEVTQTPSHQVTQMGQEVILRCVPISNHLYFYWYRQILGQKVEFLVSFYNNEISEKSEIFDDQFSVERPDGSNFTLKIRSTKLEDSAMYFCASSESVYEQYFGPGTRLTVT.

The chain joins TRBV5-1 to TRBJ2-2; 9 nucleotides agree with TRBD1. CDR1 and CDR2 (germline): SGHRS, YFSETQ. V lost 3 bases and J lost 1; bases outside the gene matches: 7. The CDR3 runs 17 residues. This CDR3 is CASSYGTGFWNTGELFF. CDR3 DNA: TGCGCCAGCAGCTATGGGACAGGGTTTTGGAACACCGGGGAGCTGTTTTTT.

V gene TRBV6-5 combines with J gene TRBJ1-1, with D tentatively TRBD1 (5 bases). V lost 2 bases, J lost 1 base, and 11 bases lay in between. This CDR3 is built from 15 residues. Looked up from germline, CDR1 is MNHEY and CDR2 is SVGAGI. The CDR3 DNA reads TGTGCCAGCAGTTACACAGGAGTATGGAACACTGAAGCTTTCTTT. Residues: CASSYTGVWNTEAFF.

The chain has TRBV15 and TRBJ2-1; D gene unclear. The CDR3 runs to 15 residues. CDR1 and CDR2 from the germline V gene are LNHNV and YYDKDF (reference sequence). Trimming took 5 bases from V and 6 from J, leaving 17 bases between them. The chain's CDR3 is CATSASPTASNEQFF. DNA of the CDR3: TGTGCCACCAGCGCAAGTCCGACGGCCAGCAATGAGCAGTTCTTC.

In this sample, this clone turned up once. This rearrangement joins TRBV6-1 to TRBJ2-2; the match to TRBD2 covers 8 bases. CDR3 length: 21 residues. Germline CDR1 and CDR2: MNHNS and SASEGT. V shed 0 bases, J shed 6 bases, and the junction held 21 bases outside the gene matches. This CDR3 is CASSEAGGASGFALGSGELFF. The CDR3 region has the DNA TGTGCCAGCAGTGAAGCGGGCGGCGCTAGCGGGTTTGCACTGGGTTCCGGGGAGCTGTTTTTT.

The V gene is TRBV28, the J gene TRBJ2-7; D remains ambiguous. CDR1 and CDR2 (germline): MDHEN, SYDVKM. CDR3 length equals 12 residues. Deletions cut 8 bases from V and 3 bases from J, with 11 bases between. Here the CDR3 DNA reads TGTGCCAGCTTCAAGGAGAGCTACGAGCAGTACTTC. Translating gives CASFKESYEQYF. Full variable domain (missing parts from reference TRBV28 and TRBJ2-7): DVKVTQSSRYLVKRTGEKVFLECVQDMDHENMFWYRQDPGLGLRLIYFSYDVKMKEKGDIPEGYSVSREKKERFSLILESASTNQTSMYLCASFKESYEQYFGPGTRLTVT.

This rearrangement joins TRBV5-4 to TRBJ1-1; a possible D gene is TRBD1 (5 bases). V was shortened by 1 base and J by 4 bases, with 14 bases between the two germline ends. The CDR3 length is 15 residues. The germline CDR1 and CDR2 sequences are SGHNT and YYREEE (reference sequence). DNA of the CDR3: TGTGCCAGCAGCTTGATGCAGGGACGAAGCACTGAAGCTTTCTTT. It specifies CASSLMQGRSTEAFF.

The CDR3 DNA reads TGTGCCAGCAGCTTAGCGGGCGGTAGCGGGAAAGAGACCCAGTACTTC. The encoded protein is CASSLAGGSGKETQYF. J is TRBJ2-5 and V is TRBV7-9; 8 bases fit TRBD2. V lost 0 bases and J lost 3; bases outside the gene matches: 6. This CDR3 has 16 amino acids. Germline-derived CDR1 and CDR2 are SEHNR and FQNEAQ (reference sequence).

The chain is built from TRBV5-1 and TRBJ2-3, with 7 bases fitting TRBD2. The trim removed 4 bases at V and 1 base at J, leaving 9 bases unmatched. CDR1 and CDR2 from the germline V gene are SGHRS and YFSETQ. CDR3 length equals 16 residues. CDR3 sequence: CASSPRMAGGTDTQYF. The CDR3 bases are TGCGCCAGCAGCCCCCGGATGGCGGGAGGCACAGATACGCAGTATTTT.

The V gene is TRBV6-1, the J gene TRBJ2-5, with TRBD1 matching 8 bases. Germline V gene data show CDR1 as MNHNS and CDR2 as SASEGT. With V trimmed by 10 bases and J by 5 bases, 9 bases remained unmatched. The CDR3 spans 13 residues. The CDR3 is CATLDRVGETQYF. For the CDR3, the DNA is TGTGCCACCCTGGACAGGGTAGGGGAGACCCAGTACTTC.

This clone was observed a handful of times. The chain recombines TRBV11-1 with TRBJ2-3; D unresolved. The CDR3 runs to 13 residues. V lost 0 bases to trimming and J lost 4 bases, with 5 bases between them. From germline, CDR1 is SGHAT and CDR2 FQDESV (reference sequence). For the CDR3, the DNA is TGTGCCAGCAGCTTAGCGGGCCCAGATACGCAGTATTTT. Translated, it gives CASSLAGPDTQYF.

The genes are TRBV30 and TRBJ2-6, with 7 bases aligning to TRBD2. Germline lookup yields CDR1 GTSNPN and CDR2 SVGIG (reference sequence). The ends lost 8 bases at V and 0 bases at J; junction bases unmatched: 10. There are 16 residues in the CDR3. CDR3 coding DNA: TGTGCCCTTCATCCGGGCGGGGGCTCTGGGGCCAACGTCCTGACTTTC. Protein: CALHPGGGSGANVLTF.

This clone has a single count. The chain recombines TRBV14 with TRBJ2-7; TRBD1 matches at 8 bases. This CDR3 is built from 15 residues. With 4 bases clipped from V and 2 bases from J, the junction kept 7 bases outside the gene matches. Germline V CDR1 and CDR2: SGHDN, FVKESK. This chain's CDR3 is CASSPTGDVTYEQYF. As DNA, the CDR3 is TGTGCCAGCAGCCCGACAGGGGATGTCACCTACGAGCAGTACTTC.

This rearrangement joins TRBV5-6 to TRBJ2-7; a possible D gene is TRBD2 (5 bases). CDR1 and CDR2 from the germline V gene are SGHDT and YYEEEE. The CDR3 has 16 residues. Trimming stripped 4 bases from V and 1 base from J, with 18 bases between. CDR3 protein: CASSTLSAVQSYEQYF. As DNA, the CDR3 is TGTGCCAGCAGCACTCTATCAGCGGTTCAGTCCTACGAGCAGTACTTC.

V usage is TRBV18 and J usage is TRBJ2-1, with TRBD2 identical over 12 bases. The CDR3 length is 15 residues. The junction had 9 bases not matched to a gene; V was cut back by 8 bases and J by 7 bases. Germline assignment: CDR1 KGHSH and CDR2 LQKENI. CDR3 nucleotides: TGTGCCAGCCGCGATGGACTAGCGGGAAATAATGAGCAGTTCTTC. This gives the protein CASRDGLAGNNEQFF.

The V and J genes are TRBV18 and TRBJ1-5; 10 bases are a match to TRBD1. The CDR3 has 15 residues. Germline CDR1 is KGHSH and CDR2 is LQKENI. V dropped 4 bases and J dropped 6; count of bases not matched to a gene: 6. The CDR3 is CASSQGQGISQPQHF. Here the CDR3 DNA reads TGTGCCAGCTCACAGGGACAGGGGATCAGTCAGCCCCAGCATTTT.

This rearrangement joins TRBV7-2 to TRBJ2-1, with 8 nucleotides matching TRBD2. Germline CDR1 is SGHTA and CDR2 is FQGNSA. The CDR3 extends over 16 amino acids. The ends lost 5 bases at V and 6 bases at J; junction bases unmatched: 12. CDR3 bases: TGTGCCAGCAGCCCCGTGGCGGGAGCGGGGGCCAATGAGCAGTTCTTC. It specifies CASSPVAGAGANEQFF.

This chain links TRBV2 with TRBJ1-4, with D possibly being TRBD1 (5 bases). The CDR3 is made up of 13 amino acids. The germline gives CDR1 SNHLY, CDR2 FYNNEI. The CDR3 reads CASTGQGIEKLFF. Written as DNA, the CDR3 is TGTGCTAGTACTGGGCAGGGAATTGAAAAACTGTTTTTT.

The CDR3 is CASKDLADSYEQYF. CDR3 coding DNA: TGTGCCAGCAAAGACCTGGCAGACTCCTACGAGCAGTACTTC. The chain is built from TRBV6-6 and TRBJ2-7; unclear D gene. CDR3 length: 14 residues. Germline CDR1 and CDR2: MNHNY and SVGAGI (reference sequence). V lost 7 bases, J lost 0 bases, and 13 bases lay in between.

The chain uses TRBV4-1 and TRBJ2-7; no definite D call. Germline CDR1 MGHRA, CDR2 YSYEKL. Trimming shortened V by 4 bases and J by 7 bases, and 20 bases separated the two germline ends. The CDR3 totals 15 residues. CDR3 coding DNA: TGCGCCAGCAGCCGGTCGGTAACAGACCCTCTGGAGCAGTACTTC. As protein: CASSRSVTDPLEQYF.

The sample holds a few counts of this clone. The chain uses TRBV5-1 and TRBJ2-1; D is possibly TRBD2 (5 bases). There are 14 residues in the CDR3. Germline values: CDR1 SGHRS, CDR2 YFSETQ. Trimming cost V 6 bases and J 0 bases, with 10 bases left between them. The CDR3 spells CASMPGGSYNEQFF. In DNA, the CDR3 is TGCGCCAGCATGCCCGGAGGCTCCTACAATGAGCAGTTCTTC.

The chain couples TRBV7-2 to TRBJ1-1; a possible D gene is TRBD1 (5 bases). Germline values: CDR1 SGHTA, CDR2 FQGNSA. The CDR3 spans 13 residues. Trimming took off 5 bases at V and 2 bases at J, with 9 bases between the two ends. The CDR3 DNA reads as TGTGCCAGCAGCGAAGGGGTAAACACTGAAGCTTTCTTT. Amino acids: CASSEGVNTEAFF.

This clone occurred many times. The chain carries TRBV4-1 and TRBJ2-7; D may be TRBD1 (5 bases). Trimming shortened V by 0 bases and J by 2 bases, and 8 bases separated the two germline ends. CDR1 and CDR2 from the germline V gene are MGHRA and YSYEKL. This CDR3 comprises 14 residues. The CDR3 nucleotides are TGCGCCAGCAGCCAAGACAGGGTTCCCTACGAGCAGTACTTC. It yields the protein CASSQDRVPYEQYF.

The chain joins TRBV27 to TRBJ2-7; D tentatively reads TRBD1 or TRBD2 (6 bases each). The CDR3 has 17 amino acids. Germline V CDR1 and CDR2: MNHEY, SMNVEV (reference sequence). V was clipped by 8 bases and J by 2 bases, with 25 bases between them. The CDR3 nucleotides are TGTGCCAGCGGTCAGGGGAAGGGCCGGGACTTGCCCTACGAGCAGTACTTC. This gives the protein CASGQGKGRDLPYEQYF.

The sample holds a few counts of this clone. This chain links TRBV4-1 with TRBJ1-3; perhaps TRBD1 as D (5 bases). The CDR3 extends over 18 amino acids. Looked up from germline, CDR1 is MGHRA and CDR2 is YSYEKL. Trimming removed 0 bases from V and 0 bases from J, with 15 bases in between. CDR3 protein: CASSQDREGMFSGNTIYF. DNA for the CDR3: TGCGCCAGCAGCCAAGATAGGGAGGGGATGTTCTCTGGAAACACCATATATTTT.

Only a few counts were recorded for this clone. V and J are TRBV2 and TRBJ2-2, with D possibly being TRBD2 (6 bases). This CDR3 contains 14 residues. V lost 7 bases and J 0 bases, leaving 9 bases between the germline ends. CDR1 and CDR2 from the germline V gene are SNHLY and FYNNEI. CDR3 nucleotide sequence: TGTGCCAGCACGGGAGACGCGAACACCGGGGAGCTGTTTTTT. Amino acids: CASTGDANTGELFF.

This clone was observed once. The V call is TRBV28, the J call TRBJ2-7, with 9 bases identical to TRBD1. J gave up 4 bases and V 6 bases, and 13 bases lay outside the gene matches. The CDR3 totals 16 residues. Germline assignment: CDR1 MDHEN and CDR2 SYDVKM. The CDR3 protein is CASRVGGGTGTYEQYF. The CDR3 bases are TGTGCCAGCAGGGTCGGAGGAGGGACAGGGACATACGAGCAGTACTTC. The full variable domain, with the rest looked up from reference TRBV28 and TRBJ2-7, is DVKVTQSSRYLVKRTGEKVFLECVQDMDHENMFWYRQDPGLGLRLIYFSYDVKMKEKGDIPEGYSVSREKKERFSLILESASTNQTSMYLCASRVGGGTGTYEQYFGPGTRLTVT.

The chain links TRBV19 to TRBJ1-1; D might be TRBD1 (5 bases). Trimming pared 5 bases from V and 3 bases from J, leaving 16 bases between. CDR3 length equals 15 residues. CDR1 is LNHDA, CDR2 SQIVND, per germline (reference sequence). CDR3 in amino acids: CASSARPLGDTEAFF. As DNA, the CDR3 is TGTGCCAGTAGTGCCAGGCCCCTGGGGGACACTGAAGCTTTCTTT.

The V gene is TRBV5-1, the J gene TRBJ2-7; TRBD1 agrees at 7 bases. Germline CDR1 and CDR2: SGHRS and YFSETQ. The CDR3 is 15 amino acids. The V gene end was trimmed by 7 bases and the J gene end by 6 bases; junction bases not matched to a gene: 16. As DNA, the CDR3 is TGCGCCAGCGGACAAGGGACAGCCGGCCTAGGCGAGCAGTACTTC. Encoded protein: CASGQGTAGLGEQYF.

This sequence joins TRBV28 and TRBJ2-7, with D tentatively TRBD1 (5 bases). V lost 3 bases, J lost 5 bases, and 11 bases lay in between. Germline V gene sequence: CDR1 MDHEN, CDR2 SYDVKM. This CDR3 spans 13 amino acids. The CDR3 region is CASSFGQGDEQYF. The CDR3 DNA follows: TGTGCCAGCAGTTTTGGGCAGGGCGACGAGCAGTACTTC.